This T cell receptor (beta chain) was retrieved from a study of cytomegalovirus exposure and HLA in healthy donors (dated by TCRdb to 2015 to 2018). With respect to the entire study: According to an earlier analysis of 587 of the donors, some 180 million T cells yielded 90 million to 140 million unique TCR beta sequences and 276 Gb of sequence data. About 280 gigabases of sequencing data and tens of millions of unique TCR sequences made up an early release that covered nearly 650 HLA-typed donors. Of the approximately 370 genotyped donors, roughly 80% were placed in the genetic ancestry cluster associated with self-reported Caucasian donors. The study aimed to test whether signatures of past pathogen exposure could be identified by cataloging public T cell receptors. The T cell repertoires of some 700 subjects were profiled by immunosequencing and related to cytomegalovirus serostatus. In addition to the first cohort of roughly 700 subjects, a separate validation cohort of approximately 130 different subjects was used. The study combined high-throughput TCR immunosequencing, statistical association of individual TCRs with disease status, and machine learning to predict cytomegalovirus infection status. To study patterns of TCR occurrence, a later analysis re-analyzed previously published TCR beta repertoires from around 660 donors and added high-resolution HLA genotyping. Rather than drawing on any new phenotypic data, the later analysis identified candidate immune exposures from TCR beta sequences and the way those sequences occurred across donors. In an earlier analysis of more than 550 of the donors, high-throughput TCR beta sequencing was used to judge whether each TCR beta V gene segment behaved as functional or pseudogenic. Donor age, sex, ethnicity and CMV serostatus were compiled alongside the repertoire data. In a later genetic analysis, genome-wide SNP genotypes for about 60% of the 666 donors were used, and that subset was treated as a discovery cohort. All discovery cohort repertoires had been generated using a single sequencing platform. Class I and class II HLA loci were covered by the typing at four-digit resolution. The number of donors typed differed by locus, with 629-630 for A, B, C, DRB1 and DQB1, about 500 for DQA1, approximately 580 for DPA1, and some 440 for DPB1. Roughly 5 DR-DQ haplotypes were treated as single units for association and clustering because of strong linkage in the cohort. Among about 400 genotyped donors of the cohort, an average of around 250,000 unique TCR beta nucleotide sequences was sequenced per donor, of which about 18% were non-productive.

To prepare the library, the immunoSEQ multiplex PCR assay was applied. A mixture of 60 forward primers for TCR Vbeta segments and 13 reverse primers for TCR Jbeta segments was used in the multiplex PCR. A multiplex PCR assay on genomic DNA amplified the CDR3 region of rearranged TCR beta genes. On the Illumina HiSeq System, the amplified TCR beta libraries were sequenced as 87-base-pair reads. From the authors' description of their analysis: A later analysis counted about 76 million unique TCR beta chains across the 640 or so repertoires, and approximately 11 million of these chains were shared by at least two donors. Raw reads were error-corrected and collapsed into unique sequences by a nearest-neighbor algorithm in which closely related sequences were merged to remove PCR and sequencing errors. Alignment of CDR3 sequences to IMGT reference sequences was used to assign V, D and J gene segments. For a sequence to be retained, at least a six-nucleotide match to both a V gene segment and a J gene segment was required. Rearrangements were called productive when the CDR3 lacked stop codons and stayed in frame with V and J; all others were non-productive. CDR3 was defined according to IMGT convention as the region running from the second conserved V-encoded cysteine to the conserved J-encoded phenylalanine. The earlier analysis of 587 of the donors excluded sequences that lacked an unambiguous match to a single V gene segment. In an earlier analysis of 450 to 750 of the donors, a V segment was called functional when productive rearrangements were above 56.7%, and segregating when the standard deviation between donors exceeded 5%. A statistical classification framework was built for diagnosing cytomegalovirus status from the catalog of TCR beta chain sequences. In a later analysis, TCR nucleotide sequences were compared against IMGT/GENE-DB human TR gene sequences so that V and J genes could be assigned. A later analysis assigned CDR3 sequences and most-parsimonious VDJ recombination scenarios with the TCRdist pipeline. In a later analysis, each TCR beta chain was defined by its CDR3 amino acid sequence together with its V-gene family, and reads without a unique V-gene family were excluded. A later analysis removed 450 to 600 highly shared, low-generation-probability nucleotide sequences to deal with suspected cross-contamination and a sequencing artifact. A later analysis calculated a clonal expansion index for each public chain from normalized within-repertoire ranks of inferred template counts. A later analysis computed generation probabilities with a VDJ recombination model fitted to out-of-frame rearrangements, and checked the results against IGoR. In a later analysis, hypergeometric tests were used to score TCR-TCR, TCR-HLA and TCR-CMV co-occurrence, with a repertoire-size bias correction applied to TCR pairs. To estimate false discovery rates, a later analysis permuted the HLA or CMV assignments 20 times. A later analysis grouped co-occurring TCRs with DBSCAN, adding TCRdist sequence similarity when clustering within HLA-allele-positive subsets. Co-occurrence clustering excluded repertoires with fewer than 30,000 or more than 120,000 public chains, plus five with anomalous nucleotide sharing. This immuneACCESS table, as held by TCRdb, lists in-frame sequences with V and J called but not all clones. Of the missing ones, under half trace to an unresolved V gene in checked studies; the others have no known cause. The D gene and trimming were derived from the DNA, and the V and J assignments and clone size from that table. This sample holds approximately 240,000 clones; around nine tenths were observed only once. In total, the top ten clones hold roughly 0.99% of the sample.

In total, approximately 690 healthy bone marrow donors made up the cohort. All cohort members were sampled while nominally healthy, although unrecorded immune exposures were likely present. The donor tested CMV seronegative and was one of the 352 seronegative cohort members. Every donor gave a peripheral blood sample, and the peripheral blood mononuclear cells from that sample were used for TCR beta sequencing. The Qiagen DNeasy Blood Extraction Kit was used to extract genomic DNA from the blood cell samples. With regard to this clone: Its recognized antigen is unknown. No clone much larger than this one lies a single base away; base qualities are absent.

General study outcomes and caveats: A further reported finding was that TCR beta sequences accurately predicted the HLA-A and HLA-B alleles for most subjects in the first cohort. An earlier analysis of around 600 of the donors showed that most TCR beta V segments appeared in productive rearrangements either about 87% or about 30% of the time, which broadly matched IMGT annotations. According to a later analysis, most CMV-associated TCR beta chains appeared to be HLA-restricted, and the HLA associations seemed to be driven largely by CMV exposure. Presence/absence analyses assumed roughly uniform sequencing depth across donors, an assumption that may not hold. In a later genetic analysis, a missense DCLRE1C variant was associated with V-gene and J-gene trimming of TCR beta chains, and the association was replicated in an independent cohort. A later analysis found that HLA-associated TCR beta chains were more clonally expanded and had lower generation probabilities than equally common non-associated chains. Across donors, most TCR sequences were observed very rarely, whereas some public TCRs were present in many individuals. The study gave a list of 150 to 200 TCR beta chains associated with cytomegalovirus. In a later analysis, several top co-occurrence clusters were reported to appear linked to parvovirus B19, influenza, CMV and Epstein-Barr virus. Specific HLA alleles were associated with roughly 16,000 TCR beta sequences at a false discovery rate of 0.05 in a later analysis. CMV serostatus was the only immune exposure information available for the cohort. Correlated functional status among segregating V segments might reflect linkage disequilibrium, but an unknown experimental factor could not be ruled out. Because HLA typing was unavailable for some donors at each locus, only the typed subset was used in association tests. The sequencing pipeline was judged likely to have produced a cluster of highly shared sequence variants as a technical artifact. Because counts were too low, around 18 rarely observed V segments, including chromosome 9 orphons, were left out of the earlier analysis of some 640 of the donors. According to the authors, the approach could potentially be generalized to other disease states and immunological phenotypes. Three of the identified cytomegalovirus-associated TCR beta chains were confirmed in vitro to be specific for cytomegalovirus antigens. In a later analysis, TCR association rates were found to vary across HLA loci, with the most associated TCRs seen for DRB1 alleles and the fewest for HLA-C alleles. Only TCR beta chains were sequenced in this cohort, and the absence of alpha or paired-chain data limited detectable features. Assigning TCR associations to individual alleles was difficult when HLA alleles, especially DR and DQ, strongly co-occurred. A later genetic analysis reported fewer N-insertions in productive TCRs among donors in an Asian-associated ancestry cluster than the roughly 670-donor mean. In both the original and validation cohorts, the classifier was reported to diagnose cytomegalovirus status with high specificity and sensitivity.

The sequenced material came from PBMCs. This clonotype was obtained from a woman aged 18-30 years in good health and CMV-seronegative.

The nucleotide sequence is TGTGCCAGCACCGACATATGGGTCGAGCAGTACTTC. Its protein reads: CASTDIWVEQYF. The V and J segments used are TRBV2 and TRBJ2-7; the D gene cannot be named for sure. Taken from the germline V gene, the CDR1 and CDR2 loops are SNHLY and FYNNEI. V lost 7 bases and J lost 6 bases; the stretch between them is 13 bases long. The CDR3 spans 12 residues, from the cysteine through the phenylalanine. Of the read, only the CDR3 DNA is kept; its 36 bases are in frame from base 1.